What follows are 3 T cell receptor beta chains derived from one specimen sequenced in a study of blood T cell repertoires in COVID-19. TCRdb's table, derived via immunoSEQ multiplex PCR, lists solely in-frame clones and lacks some. The sample has approximately 240,000 clones, roughly 82% seen once. Sequencing input: peripheral blood. The receptors here all came from a woman of 80 years or more with active or convalescent COVID-19.

This clone was counted a single time. Written as DNA, the CDR3 is TGTGCCAGCAGACAGGGTACGGTTCAGCCCCAGCATTTT. Amino acids: CASRQGTVQPQHF. The chain carries TRBV28 and TRBJ1-5; a weak D match, TRBD1 (6 bases). V lost 6 bases to trimming and J lost 6 bases, with 12 bases between them. CDR3 length: 13 amino acids. CDR1 and CDR2 (germline): MDHEN, SYDVKM.

The V call is TRBV18, the J call TRBJ1-1; D remains unclear. Germline CDR1 KGHSH, CDR2 LQKENI. The CDR3 totals 14 residues. Trimming took 4 bases from V and 0 from J, leaving 9 bases between them. The chain's CDR3 is CASSQFRMNTEAFF. CDR3 coding DNA: TGTGCCAGCTCACAATTCAGGATGAACACTGAAGCTTTCTTT.

This clone was seen many times. The V call is TRBV19, the J call TRBJ2-7; TRBD2 agrees at 14 bases. The germline gives CDR1 LNHDA, CDR2 SQIVND (reference sequence). Losses at the gene ends were 6 bases for V and 6 bases for J; bases not matched to a gene: 1. This CDR3 is 13 amino acids long. CDR3 in DNA: TGTGCCAGTAGCGGACTAGCGGGAGGCGAGCAGTACTTC. This sequence encodes CASSGLAGGEQYF.